These 26 T cell receptor beta chains share one sample of origin, sequenced in a study of blood T cell repertoires in COVID-19. The data were produced by immunoSEQ multiplex PCR, yet TCRdb's version contains in-frame clones alone and is incomplete. The top ten clones hold approximately 8.2% of a sample with about 140,000 clones, about 86% of them seen once. Material: peripheral blood. The receptors here all came from a woman aged 60-70 years with acute or convalescent COVID-19.

The chain recombines TRBV10-2 with TRBJ2-1; 9 bases line up with TRBD1. CDR1 and CDR2 (germline): WSHSY, SAAADI. The CDR3 has 15 residues. The junction had 13 bases not matched to a gene; V was cut back by 8 bases and J by 8 bases. CDR3 residues: CASGGVGQGVDEQFF. CDR3 DNA: TGCGCCAGCGGAGGGGTGGGACAGGGCGTCGATGAGCAGTTCTTC.

This clone was counted a single time. CDR3 sequence (DNA): TGTGCCAGCAGTGGGGGCCGGCAAGAGACCCAGTACTTC. Its translation: CASSGGRQETQYF. The chain uses TRBV6-1 and TRBJ2-5, with D tentatively TRBD1 (5 bases). CDR3 length: 13 residues. V dropped 4 bases and J dropped 2 bases, with 8 bases sitting between them. The germline CDR1 and CDR2 sequences are MNHNS and SASEGT.

CDR3 sequence reads: CASSRDRVLQPQHF. The CDR3 DNA reads TGTGCCAGCAGTCGGGACAGGGTATTACAGCCCCAGCATTTT. The chain joins TRBV6-5 to TRBJ1-5, with 9 bases that match TRBD1. Germline V gives CDR1 MNHEY, CDR2 SVGAGI. This CDR3 spans 14 amino acids. The V segment lost 5 bases and the J segment 7 bases; nucleotides outside the gene matches: 6.

The chain uses TRBV10-3 and TRBJ2-2, with D tentatively TRBD1 (5 bases). The germline V and J ends were trimmed by 11 bases and 7 bases, with 14 bases remaining between them. This CDR3 has 12 residues. Germline assignment: CDR1 ENHRY and CDR2 SYGVKD. The CDR3 sequence: CAAQGDDGELFF. The CDR3, as DNA: TGTGCCGCGCAGGGTGATGACGGGGAGCTGTTTTTT.

This sequence joins TRBV19 and TRBJ1-1, with 9 bases identical to TRBD1. Unmatched junction bases numbered 6, after V lost 5 bases and J lost 5 bases. The CDR3 length is 14 residues. Germline V lookup: CDR1 LNHDA, CDR2 SQIVND (reference sequence). The CDR3 region is CASSLGTGRTEAFF. The CDR3 coding sequence is TGTGCCAGTAGTCTAGGGACAGGGAGGACTGAAGCTTTCTTT.

The chain joins TRBV6-6 to TRBJ1-1; D might be TRBD1 (5 bases). Germline V CDR1 and CDR2: MNHNY, SVGAGI (reference sequence). Trimming shortened V by 5 bases and J by 0 bases, and 13 bases separated the two germline ends. The CDR3 spans 15 residues. CDR3 region: CASSQKGAVNTEAFF. The CDR3 coding sequence is TGTGCCAGCAGTCAAAAAGGGGCCGTGAACACTGAAGCTTTCTTT.

V is TRBV6-5 and J is TRBJ2-7; the D gene is possibly TRBD2 (6 bases). V lost 0 bases to trimming and J lost 4 bases, with 10 bases between them. This CDR3 spans 14 amino acids. CDR1 is MNHEY and CDR2 is SVGAGI in the germline V gene. The CDR3 is CASSYSVGRYEQYF. CDR3 coding DNA: TGTGCCAGCAGTTACTCGGTAGGGAGGTACGAGCAGTACTTC.

DNA of the CDR3: TGTGCCAGCAGCTTAGGGAACCGGGACAGGGGCGAGCAGTACTTC. Residues: CASSLGNRDRGEQYF. V usage is TRBV11-2 and J usage is TRBJ2-7; TRBD1 matches 10 bases. This CDR3 region has 15 residues. Trimming at V came to 1 base and at J to 6 bases, leaving 6 bases not matched to a gene. Germline V lookup: CDR1 SGHAT, CDR2 FQNNGV.

The V gene is TRBV7-9, the J gene TRBJ1-6; 10 bases line up with TRBD1. This CDR3 comprises 16 residues. Losses at the gene ends were 5 bases for V and 7 bases for J; bases not matched to a gene: 8. The germline V gene has CDR1 SEHNR and CDR2 FQNEAQ (reference sequence). CDR3 nucleotide sequence: TGTGCCAGCAGCGCCATACCGGGACAGGGGAATTCACCCCTCCACTTT. Amino acids: CASSAIPGQGNSPLHF.

In this sample, this clone turned up a few times. The chain is built from TRBV9 and TRBJ1-5, with TRBD1 matching 7 bases. Germline V gene lookup returns CDR1 SGDLS and CDR2 YYNGEE. CDR3 length: 15 amino acids. The junction had 7 bases not matched to a gene; V was cut back by 4 bases and J by 3 bases. This chain's CDR3 is CASSRQGGLNQPQHF. In nucleotides, the CDR3 is TGTGCCAGCAGCCGACAGGGAGGCCTCAATCAGCCCCAGCATTTT.

The V gene is TRBV5-1, the J gene TRBJ2-2; TRBD1 is a possible D gene (6 bases). V was shortened by 2 bases and J by 5 bases, with 7 bases between the two germline ends. Germline V lookup: CDR1 SGHRS, CDR2 YFSETQ. The CDR3 extends over 13 amino acids. CDR3 sequence (DNA): TGCGCCAGCAGCTTTACAGGGACCGGGGAGCTGTTTTTT. It specifies CASSFTGTGELFF. The full variable domain, completed using reference TRBV5-1 and TRBJ2-2, is KAGVTQTPRYLIKTRGQQVTLSCSPISGHRSVSWYQQTPGQGLQFLFEYFSETQRNKGNFPGRFSGRQFSNSRSEMNVSTLELGDSALYLCASSFTGTGELFFGEGSRLTVL.

The chain has TRBV18 and TRBJ1-2, with 10 bases matching TRBD1. The trim removed 3 bases at V and 2 bases at J, leaving 3 bases unmatched. The CDR3 covers 15 residues. Germline CDR1 reads KGHSH; CDR2 reads LQKENI. DNA of the CDR3: TGTGCCAGCTCACCCCGGGACAGGGGAAACTATGGCTACACCTTC. Translating gives CASSPRDRGNYGYTF. Looking up the rest from reference TRBV18 and TRBJ1-2 gives the full variable domain: NAGVMQNPRHLVRRRGQEARLRCSPMKGHSHVYWYRQLPEEGLKFMVYLQKENIIDESGMPKERFSAEFPKEGPSILRIQQVVRGDSAAYFCASSPRDRGNYGYTFGSGTRLTVV.

The rearrangement uses TRBV3-1 (or the pseudogene TRBV3-2) and TRBJ2-4; a weak D match, TRBD2 (5 bases). CDR3 size: 12 residues. Trimming stripped 1 base from V and 7 bases from J, with 5 bases between. Germline V gives CDR1 LGHDT, CDR2 YNNKEL (reference sequence). CDR3 amino acids: CASSQGGNIQYF. The CDR3 DNA sequence: TGTGCCAGCAGCCAAGGAGGGAACATTCAGTACTTC.

The rearrangement uses TRBV19 and TRBJ1-5, with D hard to call. V lost 3 bases to trimming and J lost 8 bases, with 14 bases between them. CDR1 and CDR2 from the germline V gene are LNHDA and SQIVND (reference sequence). The CDR3 covers 14 residues. CDR3 in DNA: TGTGCCAGTAGTATGCCGGTTGCAATCAAGCCCCAGCATTTT. This codes for CASSMPVAIKPQHF. Drawing the rest from reference TRBV19 and TRBJ1-5, the complete variable domain is DGGITQSPKYLFRKEGQNVTLSCEQNLNHDAMYWYRQDPGQGLRLIYYSQIVNDFQKGDIAEGYSVSREKKESFPLTVTSAQKNPTAFYLCASSMPVAIKPQHFGDGTRLSIL.

This clone was recorded once. For the CDR3, the DNA is TGTGCCAGCAGCAGGCCTGGGGCTTACGAGCAGTACTTC. Its translation: CASSRPGAYEQYF. The V gene is TRBV5-4, the J gene TRBJ2-7, with D perhaps matching TRBD1 (5 bases). Trimming removed 4 bases from V and 4 bases from J, with 12 bases in between. CDR3 length: 13 amino acids. Germline CDR1 is SGHNT and CDR2 is YYREEE (reference sequence).

The chain combines TRBV28 with TRBJ2-7; TRBD2 matches 10 bases. CDR1 is MDHEN, CDR2 SYDVKM, per germline. This CDR3 has 14 amino acids. V shed 7 bases and J 2 bases; nucleotides not matched to a gene: 5. CDR3 region: CASTGAGGPYEQYF. The DNA for the CDR3 is TGTGCCAGCACGGGAGCGGGGGGGCCCTACGAGCAGTACTTC.

This clone was detected a few times. The chain carries TRBV28 and TRBJ1-3; 9 bases map to TRBD1. Germline V gene sequence: CDR1 MDHEN, CDR2 SYDVKM. The CDR3 covers 18 residues. Trimming at V came to 5 bases and at J to 0 bases, leaving 11 bases not matched to a gene. The CDR3 nucleotides read TGTGCCAGCAGTCCGGGACAGGGTGTTCCTGGCTCTGGAAACACCATATATTTT. Translated, it gives CASSPGQGVPGSGNTIYF.

The chain recombines TRBV4-1 with TRBJ2-5; 8 bases line up with TRBD1. Trimming took 3 bases from V and 4 from J; bases not matched to a gene: 7. CDR3 length: 15 amino acids. Per germline, CDR1 MGHRA and CDR2 YSYEKL. The CDR3 DNA is TGCGCCAGCAGCCAGGGGGGACAGGTCCCAGAGACCCAGTACTTC. Translating it yields CASSQGGQVPETQYF.

The V gene is TRBV4-1, the J gene TRBJ2-7; D perhaps matches TRBD1 (6 bases). V dropped 4 bases and J dropped 2 bases, with 12 bases sitting between them. Germline CDR1 reads MGHRA; CDR2 reads YSYEKL. The CDR3 consists of 14 residues. CDR3 protein: CASSPGQLTYEQYF. DNA of the CDR3: TGCGCCAGCAGCCCCGGACAGTTAACCTACGAGCAGTACTTC.

J is TRBJ2-1 and V is TRBV10-3; 7 nucleotides line up with TRBD1. V dropped 6 bases and J dropped 7; count of bases not matched to a gene: 9. This CDR3 is built from 14 residues. Germline CDR1 is ENHRY and CDR2 is SYGVKD. The CDR3 protein is CAIRRQGLPNEQFF. The CDR3 coding sequence is TGTGCCATCAGGAGACAGGGTCTGCCAAATGAGCAGTTCTTC.

The sample holds one count of this clone. This chain connects TRBV12-3 or TRBV12-4 to TRBJ2-1; D is unresolved. The ends were cut back, 2 bases at V and 6 bases at J, with 8 bases in the middle. The CDR3 totals 13 residues. CDR3 residues: CASSLYRRNEQFF. The CDR3 region has the DNA TGTGCCAGCAGTTTATACAGACGCAATGAGCAGTTCTTC.

The chain employs TRBV9 and TRBJ1-2; no clear D gene. The CDR3 sequence is 14 residues long. Trimming removed 0 bases from V and 6 bases from J, with 12 bases in between. CDR1 is SGDLS, CDR2 YYNGEE, per germline. The CDR3 loop reads CASSVGPGIDGYTF. The CDR3 DNA is TGTGCCAGCAGCGTAGGCCCGGGGATTGATGGCTACACCTTC.

The chain joins TRBV7-9 to TRBJ2-7; possibly TRBD2 for D (5 bases). Germline lookup yields CDR1 SEHNR and CDR2 FQNEAQ (reference sequence). The CDR3 totals 14 residues. V was clipped by 5 bases and J by 0 bases, with 11 bases between them. The CDR3 reads CASSISGSSYEQYF. CDR3 DNA sequence: TGTGCCAGCAGCATATCGGGGAGCTCCTACGAGCAGTACTTC.

The chain recombines TRBV28 with TRBJ2-4; no definite D call. Germline V gene lookup returns CDR1 MDHEN and CDR2 SYDVKM. This CDR3 comprises 14 residues. With 5 bases removed from V and 0 bases from J, the gap between germline ends came to 8 bases. DNA of the CDR3: TGTGCCAGCAGTGGCCCCGTAGCCAAAAACATTCAGTACTTC. The encoded protein is CASSGPVAKNIQYF.

The V gene is TRBV18, the J gene TRBJ2-3; 12 nucleotides agree with TRBD2. The germline V gene has CDR1 KGHSH and CDR2 LQKENI. With V trimmed by 6 bases and J by 1 base, 8 bases remained unmatched. CDR3 size: 17 residues. The CDR3 protein is CASSPLAGGWGTDTQYF. In DNA, the CDR3 is TGTGCCAGCTCCCCCCTAGCGGGGGGGTGGGGCACAGATACGCAGTATTTT.

The V gene is TRBV10-2, the J gene TRBJ2-7; D is possibly TRBD1 (6 bases). Germline-derived CDR1 and CDR2 are WSHSY and SAAADI. The CDR3 length is 15 residues. Deletions cut 1 base from V and 2 bases from J, with 12 bases between. CDR3 sequence (DNA): TGCGCCAGCAGTGAGTACCCCGGGACAACCTACGAGCAGTACTTC. Translated: CASSEYPGTTYEQYF.